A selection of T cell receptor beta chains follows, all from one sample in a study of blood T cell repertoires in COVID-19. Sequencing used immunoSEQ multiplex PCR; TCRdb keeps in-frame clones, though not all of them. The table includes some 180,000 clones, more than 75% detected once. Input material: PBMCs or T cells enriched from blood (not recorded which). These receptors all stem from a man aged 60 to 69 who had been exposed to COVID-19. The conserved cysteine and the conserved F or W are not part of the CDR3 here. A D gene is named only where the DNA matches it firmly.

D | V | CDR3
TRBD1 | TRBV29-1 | SVVGQASSGNTIY
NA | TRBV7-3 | ASSLNRDTQPYEQY
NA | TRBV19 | ASSKTTNIQETQY
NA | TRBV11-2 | ASSLDFGQQETQY
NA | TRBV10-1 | ASSPPEGNQPQH
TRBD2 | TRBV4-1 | ASSHLGLAGGGTQY
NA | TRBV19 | ASNQGRSYNSPLH
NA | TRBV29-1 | SVGEVGAVEKLF
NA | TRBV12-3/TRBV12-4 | ASSFRDEQY
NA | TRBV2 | ASTPSYSNQPQH
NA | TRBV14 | ASSLSFYEQY
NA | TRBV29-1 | SVKAPGQPQH
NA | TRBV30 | AWRIQGLGNTEAF
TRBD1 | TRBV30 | AWSNLDRGYGYT
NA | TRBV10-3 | AMGGPRGGNTIY
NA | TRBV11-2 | ASSLVPGRAGRGYT
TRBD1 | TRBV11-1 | ASSLGQGNSPLH
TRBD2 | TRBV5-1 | ASSLSLAGHNEQF
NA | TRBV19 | ASSIETGQNTEAF
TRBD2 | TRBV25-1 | ASSAPGLAEGNEQF
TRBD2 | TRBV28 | ASRGLASHLEQF
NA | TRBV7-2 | ASSPYGTGVGEQY
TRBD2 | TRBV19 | ASSDPGLAVPHGVTDTQY
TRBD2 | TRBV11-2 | ASSLVGGSSDTQY
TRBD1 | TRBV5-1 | ASSLAATGGGYGYT
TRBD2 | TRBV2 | ATDPLAGGRNEQF
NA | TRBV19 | ASSQGLSSNQPQH
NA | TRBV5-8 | ASSLATVALRNYGYT
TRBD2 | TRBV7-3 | ASSPSGGTAQY
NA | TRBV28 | ASSLYQSGANVLT
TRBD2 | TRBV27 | ASMGLADLYNEQF